These 2 T cell receptor beta chains were all obtained from the same sample, sequenced in a study of CXCR3-negative and CXCR3-positive naive CD8 T cells. Study outcomes and limitations: Naive cells that were CXCR3-positive had more hydrophobic TRB CDR3s (compared with CXCR3-negative naive cells).

Via 5' RACE with UMI labels, TRB cDNA libraries were prepared. TCRdb reprocessed the 5' RACE reads and stores each CDR3 protein as one record, lacking DNA. This sample's table has some 54,000 distinct CDR3 sequences. Their recognized antigens are unknown. The sequencing sample was made of naive CXCR3+ CD8+ T cells from blood. The sample's subset: CD45RO-CCR7+CD27+CD95- naive CD8+ T cells expressing CXCR3 (TNR3+). The receptor set was obtained from a human donor in good health. Some clones in this sample may be carry-over from other donors' samples.

This chain connects TRBV5-6 to TRBJ2-5. This CDR3 comprises 17 residues. Germline assignment: CDR1 SGHDT and CDR2 YYEEEE. CDR3 amino acids: CASSLDLAGLGIETQYF.

The V and J genes are TRBV6-2 or TRBV6-3 and TRBJ1-1. In germline, CDR1 is MNHEY, CDR2 SVGEGT. The CDR3 extends over 12 amino acids. CDR3 sequence reads: CASSFGGPEAFF.